This is a list of T cell receptor beta chains from one sample in a study of spatial heterogeneity in lung cancer. TCRdb ran MiXCR on the 5' RACE reads and lists one entry per CDR3 protein. This table holds roughly 72,000 distinct CDR3 sequences, nearly 9% found once. This specimen was PBMCs, taken at follow-up. These receptors all come from a female donor with early-stage non-small cell lung cancer. Both conserved end residues are trimmed from each CDR3.

J,V,CDR3
TRBJ1-1,TRBV20-1,SARGAQTEAF
TRBJ1-1,TRBV28,ASSPRPRTEAF
TRBJ1-1,TRBV18,ASSPQTAEAF
TRBJ1-1,TRBV27,ASSLYGTENTEAF
TRBJ2-2,TRBV10-1,ASSELGANTGELF
TRBJ2-7,TRBV5-1,ASSLETRLYEQY
TRBJ2-3,TRBV4-1,ASSQVADTQY
TRBJ2-7,TRBV4-1,ASSQALAGAGPWEQY
TRBJ2-6,TRBV6-1,ATHPRDSGANVLT
TRBJ1-1,TRBV7-9,ASSRPGHPEAF